The sample holds one count of the clone carrying this T cell receptor (beta chain). Other DNA sequences in the same sample also yield this CDR3. This record belongs to a study of blood T cell repertoires in COVID-19. Clones were sequenced by immunoSEQ multiplex PCR, and TCRdb holds only the in-frame ones, with some missing. The sample records some 230,000 clones, about four fifths being singletons. The clonotype was recovered from a woman aged 55-70 years with acute or convalescent COVID-19. The sequenced sample consisted of peripheral blood.

Written as DNA, the CDR3 is TGTGCCAGCAGCGTAGGGCAGGGTGGCAATCAGCCCCAGCATTTT. Translation: CASSVGQGGNQPQHF. This chain joins TRBV9 and TRBJ1-5; TRBD1 is a possible D gene (5 bases). Germline assignment: CDR1 SGDLS and CDR2 YYNGEE. Trimming stripped 0 bases from V and 2 bases from J, with 9 bases between. CDR3 size: 15 residues.